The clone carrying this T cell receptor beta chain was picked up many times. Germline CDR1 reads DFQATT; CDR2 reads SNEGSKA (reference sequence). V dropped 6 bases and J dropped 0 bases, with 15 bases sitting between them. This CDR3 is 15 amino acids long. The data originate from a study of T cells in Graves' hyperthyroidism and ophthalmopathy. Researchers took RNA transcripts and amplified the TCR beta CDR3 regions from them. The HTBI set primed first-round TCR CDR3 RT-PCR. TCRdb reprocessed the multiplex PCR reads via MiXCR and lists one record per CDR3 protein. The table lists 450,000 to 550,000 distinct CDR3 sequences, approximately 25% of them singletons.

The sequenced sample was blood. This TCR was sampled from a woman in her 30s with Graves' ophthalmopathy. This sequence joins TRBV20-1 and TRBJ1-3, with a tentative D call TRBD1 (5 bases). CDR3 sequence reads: CSAAGRDFSGNTIYF. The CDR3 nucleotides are TGCAGTGCCGCCGGCAGGGACTTCTCTGGAAACACCATATATTTT.